This T cell receptor beta chain is drawn from a study of blood T cell repertoires in COVID-19. Sequencing used immunoSEQ multiplex PCR; TCRdb keeps in-frame clones, though not all of them. Among some 130,000 clones listed, about 79% were seen once. V shed 0 bases, J shed 2 bases, and the junction held 3 bases outside the gene matches. The germline CDR1 and CDR2 sequences are SGHNT and YYREEE (reference sequence). The CDR3 loop spans 16 amino acids. The source material was peripheral blood. This rearrangement joins TRBV5-4 to TRBJ2-7, with 12 bases aligning to TRBD1. The sequence derives from a woman in her forties or fifties with acute or convalescent COVID-19. The CDR3 bases are TGTGCCAGCAGCTTGGGGGGGACAGGGGGCACCTACGAGCAGTACTTC. Its translation is CASSLGGTGGTYEQYF.